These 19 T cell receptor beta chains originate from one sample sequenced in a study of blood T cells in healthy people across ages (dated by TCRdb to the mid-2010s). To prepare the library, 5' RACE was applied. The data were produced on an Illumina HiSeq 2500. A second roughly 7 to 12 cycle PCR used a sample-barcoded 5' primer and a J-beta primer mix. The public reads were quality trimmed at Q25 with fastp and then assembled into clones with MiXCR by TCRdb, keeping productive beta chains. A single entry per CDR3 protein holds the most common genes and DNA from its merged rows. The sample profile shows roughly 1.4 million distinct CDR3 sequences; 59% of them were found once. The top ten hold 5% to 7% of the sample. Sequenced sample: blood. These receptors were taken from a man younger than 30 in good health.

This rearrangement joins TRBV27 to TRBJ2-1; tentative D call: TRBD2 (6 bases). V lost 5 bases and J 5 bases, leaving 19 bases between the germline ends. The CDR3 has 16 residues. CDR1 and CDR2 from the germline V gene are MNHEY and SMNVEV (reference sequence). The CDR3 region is CASSGAGGVGHNEQFF. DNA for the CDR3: TGTGCCAGCAGTGGGGCGGGCGGGGTGGGCCACAATGAGCAGTTCTTC.

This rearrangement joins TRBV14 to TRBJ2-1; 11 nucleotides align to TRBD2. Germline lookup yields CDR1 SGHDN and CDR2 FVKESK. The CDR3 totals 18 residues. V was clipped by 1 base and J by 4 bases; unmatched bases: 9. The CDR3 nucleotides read TGTGCCAGCAGCCAAGTTGGGCAACTAGCGGGGGTTTACAATGAGCAGTTCTTC. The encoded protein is CASSQVGQLAGVYNEQFF.

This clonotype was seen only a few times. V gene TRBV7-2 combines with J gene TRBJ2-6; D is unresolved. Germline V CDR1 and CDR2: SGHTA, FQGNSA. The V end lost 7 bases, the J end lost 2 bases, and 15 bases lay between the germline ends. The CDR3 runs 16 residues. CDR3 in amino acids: CASTHELQPGANVLTF. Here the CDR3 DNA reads TGTGCCAGCACCCACGAATTACAGCCTGGGGCCAACGTCCTGACTTTC.

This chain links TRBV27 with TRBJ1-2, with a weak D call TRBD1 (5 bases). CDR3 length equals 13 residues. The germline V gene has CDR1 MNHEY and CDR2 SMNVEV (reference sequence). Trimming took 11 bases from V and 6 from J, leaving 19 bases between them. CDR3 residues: CAGTTGPGDGYTF. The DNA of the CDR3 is TGTGCCGGCACCACAGGTCCTGGGGATGGCTACACCTTC.

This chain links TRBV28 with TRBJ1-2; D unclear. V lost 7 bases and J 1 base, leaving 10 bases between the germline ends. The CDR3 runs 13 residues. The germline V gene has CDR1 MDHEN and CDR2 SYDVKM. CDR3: CASTALLNYGYTF. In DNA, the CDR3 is TGTGCCAGCACCGCTCTACTTAACTATGGCTACACCTTC.

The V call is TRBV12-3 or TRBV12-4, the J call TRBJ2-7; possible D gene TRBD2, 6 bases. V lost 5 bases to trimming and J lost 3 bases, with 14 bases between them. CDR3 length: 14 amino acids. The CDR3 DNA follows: TGTGCCAGCAGTGACCGGGACTTATTCTACGAGCAGTACTTC. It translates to CASSDRDLFYEQYF.

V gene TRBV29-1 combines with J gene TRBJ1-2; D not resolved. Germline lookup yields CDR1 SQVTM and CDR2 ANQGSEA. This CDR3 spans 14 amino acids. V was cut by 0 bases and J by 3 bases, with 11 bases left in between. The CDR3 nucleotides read TGCAGCGTTGAAGACCCCCAAAGAGACTATGGCTACACCTTC. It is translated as CSVEDPQRDYGYTF.

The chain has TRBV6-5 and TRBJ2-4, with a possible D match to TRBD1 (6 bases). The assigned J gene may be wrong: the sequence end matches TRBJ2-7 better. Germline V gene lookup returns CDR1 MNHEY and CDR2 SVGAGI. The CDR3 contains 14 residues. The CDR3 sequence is CASSSPDRYYEQYF. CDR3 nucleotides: TGTGCCAGCAGTTCTCCGGACAGATACTACGAGCAGTACTTC.

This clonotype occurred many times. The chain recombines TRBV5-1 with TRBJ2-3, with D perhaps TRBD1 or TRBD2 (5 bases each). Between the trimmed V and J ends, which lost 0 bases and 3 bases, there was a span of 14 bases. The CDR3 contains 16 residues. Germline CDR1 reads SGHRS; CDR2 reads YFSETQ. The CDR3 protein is CASSLEGRVATDTQYF. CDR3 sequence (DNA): TGCGCCAGCAGCTTGGAGGGCAGGGTAGCGACAGATACGCAGTATTTT.

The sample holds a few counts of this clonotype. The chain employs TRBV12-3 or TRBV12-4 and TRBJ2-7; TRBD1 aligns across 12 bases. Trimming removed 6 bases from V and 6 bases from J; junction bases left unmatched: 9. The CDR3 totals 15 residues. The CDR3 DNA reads TGTGCCAGCAGCCAACCGGGACAGGGGGCCCCCGAGCAGTACTTC. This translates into CASSQPGQGAPEQYF.

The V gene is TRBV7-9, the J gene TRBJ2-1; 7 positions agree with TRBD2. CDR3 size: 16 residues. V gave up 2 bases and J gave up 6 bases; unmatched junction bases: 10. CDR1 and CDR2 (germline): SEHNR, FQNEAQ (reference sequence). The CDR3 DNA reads TGTGCCAGCAGCTTAATTGCGGGGGTTACGTTCAATGAGCAGTTCTTC. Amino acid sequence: CASSLIAGVTFNEQFF.

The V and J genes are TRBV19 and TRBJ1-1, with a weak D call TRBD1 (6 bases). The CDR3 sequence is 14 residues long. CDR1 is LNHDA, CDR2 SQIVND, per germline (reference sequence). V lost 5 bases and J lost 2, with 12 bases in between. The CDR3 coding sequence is TGTGCCAGTAGTGCGTGGACAGTTAACACTGAAGCTTTCTTT. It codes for CASSAWTVNTEAFF.

The CDR3 loop is CASSATEAFF. CDR3 coding DNA: TGTGCCAGCAGTGCCACTGAAGCTTTCTTT. The chain has TRBV6-1 and TRBJ1-1; D is unclear. Trimming took 4 bases from V and 4 from J, leaving 1 base between them. CDR1 MNHNS and CDR2 SASEGT come from the germline V gene. CDR3 size: 10 residues.

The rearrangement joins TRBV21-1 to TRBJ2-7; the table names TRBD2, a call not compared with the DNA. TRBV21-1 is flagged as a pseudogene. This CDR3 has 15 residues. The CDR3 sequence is CASSKTTSGTYEQYF. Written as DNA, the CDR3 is TGTGCCAGCAGCAAAACGACTAGCGGGACCTACGAGCAGTACTTC.

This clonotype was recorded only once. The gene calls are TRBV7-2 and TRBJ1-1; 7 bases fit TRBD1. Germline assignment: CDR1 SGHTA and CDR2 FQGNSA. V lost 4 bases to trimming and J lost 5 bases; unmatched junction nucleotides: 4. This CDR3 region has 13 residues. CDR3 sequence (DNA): TGTACCAGCAGCTCCGACAGGGCGACTGAAGCTTTCTTT. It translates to CTSSSDRATEAFF.

The CDR3 coding sequence is TGTGCCAGCAGCCAAGTAAATCTAAATGAGCAGTTCTTC. Translation gives CASSQVNLNEQFF. The genes are TRBV14 and TRBJ2-1; D gene uncertain. Trimming pared 1 base from V and 7 bases from J, leaving 8 bases between. CDR3 length: 13 amino acids. Germline V gene sequence: CDR1 SGHDN, CDR2 FVKESK.

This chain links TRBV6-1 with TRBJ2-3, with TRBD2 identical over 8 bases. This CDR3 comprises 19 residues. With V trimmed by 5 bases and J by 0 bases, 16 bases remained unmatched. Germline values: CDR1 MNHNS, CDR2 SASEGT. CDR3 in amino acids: CASSPGRAGGPSSTDTQYF. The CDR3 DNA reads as TGTGCCAGCAGTCCGGGGAGGGCGGGGGGACCTTCTAGCACAGATACGCAGTATTTT.

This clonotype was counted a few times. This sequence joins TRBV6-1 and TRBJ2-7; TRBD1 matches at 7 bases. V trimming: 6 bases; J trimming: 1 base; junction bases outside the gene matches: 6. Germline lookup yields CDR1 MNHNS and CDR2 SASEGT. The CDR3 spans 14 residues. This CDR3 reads CASRETGFSYEQYF. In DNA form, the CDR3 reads TGTGCCAGCAGGGAGACAGGGTTTTCCTACGAGCAGTACTTC.

The CDR3 nucleotides read TGTGCCACCAGCTATGCAGGGGAGTCGCGCGAGCAGTACTTC. Translation: CATSYAGESREQYF. The chain has TRBV15 and TRBJ2-7; weak D call: TRBD1 (6 bases). Germline CDR1 and CDR2: LNHNV and YYDKDF (reference sequence). The CDR3 runs 14 residues. Trimming removed 5 bases from V and 6 bases from J, with 17 bases in between.